A selection of T cell receptor beta chains follows, all from one sample in a study of control samples from healthy donors and cancer patients. The protocol was immunoSEQ multiplex PCR, while the TCRdb copy is restricted to in-frame clones and leaves out a portion. Among around 82,000 clones listed, roughly 90% were seen once. The sequenced sample was blood. Source of these receptors: a man between 45 and 60 years old in good health. CDR3s include the opening cysteine and the closing phenylalanine or tryptophan. A D gene is named only where the DNA matches it firmly.

J gene,D gene,V gene,CDR3 DNA,CDR3 protein
TRBJ1-4,.,TRBV19,TGTGCCAGTAGTTCGCAGGGAGGCACTAATGAAAAACTGTTTTTT,CASSSQGGTNEKLFF
TRBJ1-2,.,TRBV6-2/TRBV6-3,TGTGCCAGCAGTTACTACAGGGACGGGGAGGGGGTATACTATGGCTACACCTTC,CASSYYRDGEGVYYGYTF
TRBJ1-1,.,TRBV3-1/TRBV3-2,TGTGCCACCTCCCTGCCTGGGAACACTGAAGCTTTCTTT,CATSLPGNTEAFF
TRBJ2-1,TRBD2,TRBV29-1,TGCAGCGTTCGTGGACTAGCGGGGGTCAATGAGCAGTTCTTC,CSVRGLAGVNEQFF
TRBJ2-5,.,TRBV3-1/TRBV3-2,TGTGCCAGCAGCCAAGCCAGTGCGGAAGAGACCCAGTACTTC,CASSQASAEETQYF
TRBJ1-6,.,TRBV3-1/TRBV3-2,TGTGCCAGCAGCCCCCTTAAAGGCACAGGGATCGTTTCACCCCTCCACTTT,CASSPLKGTGIVSPLHF
TRBJ1-5,TRBD1,TRBV6-6,TGTGCCAGCTCAGGGGGGGACGGCAATCAGCCCCAGCATTTT,CASSGGDGNQPQHF
TRBJ2-1,TRBD1,TRBV24-1,TGTGCCACCAGTGATCTACGGACAGGGGCTTCTTGGGATGAGCAGTTCTTC,CATSDLRTGASWDEQFF
TRBJ1-1,TRBD1,TRBV29-1,TGCAGCGTTGAAGAGGTGGGACAGGGCAGCACTGAAGCTTTCTTT,CSVEEVGQGSTEAFF
TRBJ1-1,.,TRBV5-1,TGCGCCAGCAGCTTCACCGGCGCGGACGGGACTGAAGCTTTCTTT,CASSFTGADGTEAFF
TRBJ1-4,.,TRBV5-1,TGCGCCAGCAGCTTGAGCCCCCTTAATGAAAAACTGTTTTTT,CASSLSPLNEKLFF
TRBJ2-7,TRBD2,TRBV9,TGTGCCAGCAGCGCTGGACTAGCGGGGGCCCCCAACTACGAGCAGTACTTC,CASSAGLAGAPNYEQYF
TRBJ1-4,.,TRBV6-6,TGTGCCAGCCATTGGGGTCAAGGCGAAAAACTGTTTTTT,CASHWGQGEKLFF
TRBJ1-2,.,TRBV6-5,TGTGCCAGCAGCGTCGACAGCTTCTATGGCTACACCTTC,CASSVDSFYGYTF
TRBJ2-3,TRBD2,TRBV6-4,TGTGCCAGCAGTGACCGGGGACTAGCGGGGGGAGATACGCAGTATTTT,CASSDRGLAGGDTQYF
TRBJ1-1,.,TRBV7-8,TGTGCCAGCAGCTTAAAGGGAGGAGGTACTGAAGCTTTCTTT,CASSLKGGGTEAFF
TRBJ1-2,.,TRBV10-3,TGTGCCATCAGTGAGACTTTGGTTGGCTACACCTTC,CAISETLVGYTF
TRBJ1-5,.,TRBV7-9,TGTGCCAGCCGGGGGAGGGGTAGCAATCAGCCCCAGCATTTT,CASRGRGSNQPQHF
TRBJ1-2,TRBD1,TRBV19,TGTGCCAGTATCCCGGAGGACAGGGGGCCAAGGTTCTATGGCTACACCTTC,CASIPEDRGPRFYGYTF
TRBJ2-3,.,TRBV6-4,TGTGCCAGCAGTGAAGATGGAAATACGCAGTATTTT,CASSEDGNTQYF
TRBJ2-7,TRBD1,TRBV9,TGTGCCAGCAGCGTAGGATTAGACAGGGGGAGATTCTACGAGCAGTACTTC,CASSVGLDRGRFYEQYF
TRBJ2-5,.,TRBV4-1,TGCGCCAGCAGCCAAGTTAGGGGGGAGACCCAGTACTTC,CASSQVRGETQYF
TRBJ1-4,.,TRBV3-1/TRBV3-2,TGTGCCAGCAGCCAAGATGTGGAAGGGGAACTGTTTTTT,CASSQDVEGELFF
TRBJ1-2,.,TRBV30,TGTGCCTGGAGTCCTCCTAGGACAGATTCTAACTATGGCTACACCTTC,CAWSPPRTDSNYGYTF
TRBJ2-2,TRBD2,TRBV11-3,TGTGCCAGCAGCTTATATGTTAGCGGGGCGAACACCGGGGAGCTGTTTTTT,CASSLYVSGANTGELFF
TRBJ1-1,.,TRBV11-3,TGTGCCAGCAGCTTAGTCTCAGGCGCTGAAGCTTTCTTT,CASSLVSGAEAFF
TRBJ1-6,TRBD1,TRBV27,TGTGCCAGCAGCCTAGACAGGGTCTCACCCCTCCACTTT,CASSLDRVSPLHF
TRBJ2-3,.,TRBV2,TGTGCCAGCAGTGTACAAGGTTTGGGCACAGATACGCAGTATTTT,CASSVQGLGTDTQYF
TRBJ2-6,.,TRBV11-2,TGTGCCAGCAGTCGCTCCTCTGGGGCCAACGTCCTGACTTTC,CASSRSSGANVLTF
TRBJ1-5,.,TRBV6-4,TGTGCCAGCAGCTCCCGTGGGGGCCGGCCCCAGCATTTT,CASSSRGGRPQHF
TRBJ2-3,.,TRBV18,TGTGCCAGCTCACCAGCTAGCACAGATACGCAGTATTTT,CASSPASTDTQYF
TRBJ1-1,.,TRBV10-3,TGTGCCATCAGTGTTAAGGGAAACACTGAAGCTTTCTTT,CAISVKGNTEAFF
TRBJ2-2,.,TRBV18,TGTGCCAGCTCACCGCTAGGAACGAACACCGGGGAGCTGTTTTTT,CASSPLGTNTGELFF
TRBJ2-5,.,TRBV5-1,TGCGCCAGCAGCCGCGATCTAGCGAAAGAGACCCAGTACTTC,CASSRDLAKETQYF
TRBJ2-7,.,TRBV29-1,TGCAGCGCCGGGGACTACGAGCAGTACTTC,CSAGDYEQYF
TRBJ2-5,TRBD2,TRBV4-1,TGCGCCAGCAGCCAAGAGATGCTGTCGCGGGGGGTTGAGACCCAGTACTTC,CASSQEMLSRGVETQYF
TRBJ1-1,.,TRBV30,TGTGCCTGGAGCCCCCAGGGTATCACTGAAGCTTTCTTT,CAWSPQGITEAFF
TRBJ2-6,TRBD2,TRBV30,TGTGCCTGGAGTGCGGGGGGGCCGACGGTTGGGGCCAACGTCCTGACTTTC,CAWSAGGPTVGANVLTF
TRBJ1-5,TRBD1,TRBV6-5,TGTGCCAGCAGCAGCCAGGGGGCGGTCAATCAGCCCCAGCATTTT,CASSSQGAVNQPQHF
TRBJ2-3,.,TRBV5-1,TGCGCCAGCAGCTCGACCGCAGATACGCAGTATTTT,CASSSTADTQYF
TRBJ1-1,TRBD1,TRBV2,TGTGCCAGCAGTCGACAGGGGGACACTGAAGCTTTCTTT,CASSRQGDTEAFF
TRBJ1-4,TRBD1,TRBV6-4,TGTGCCAGCAGTGACTCAGGGGGCGGCGGTAATGAAAAACTGTTTTTT,CASSDSGGGGNEKLFF
TRBJ2-2,TRBD2,TRBV19,TGTGCCAGTAGTATGGGACGGGGGGGGACCGGGGAGCTGTTTTTT,CASSMGRGGTGELFF